This T cell receptor (beta chain) was identified in a study of shared clonotypes between healthy human individuals. Study-level results: Rarefaction gave evidence that sorted-subset sequencing remained incomplete despite large depth.

In the naive CD8 group, cells lacked CD45RO and were positively selected for CCR7, so terminally differentiated effector memory CD45RA+ cells were left out. As for this clone: What it binds is not known.

V lost 2 bases and J lost 3, with 16 bases in between. Germline CDR1 is ENHRY and CDR2 is SYGVKD. The CDR3 has 16 amino acids. At deep level, the assay was performed. Template for every sorted-subset replicate PCR totaled approximately 0.2 ug DNA, 30,000 to 35,000 T cell genomes. Generated by immunoSEQ multiplex PCR, the TCRdb table keeps only in-frame clones and is missing some. The sample records approximately 600,000 clones, 90% to 95% being singletons. The receptor was derived from a woman aged 25 to 39 in good health. The source material was naive CD8+ T cells sorted from blood. The V gene is TRBV10-3, the J gene TRBJ1-1; a weak D match, TRBD1 (6 bases). CDR3 region: CAISEGNGGLYTEAFF. The CDR3 DNA reads TGTGCCATCAGTGAGGGAAATGGGGGCTTGTACACTGAAGCTTTCTTT.